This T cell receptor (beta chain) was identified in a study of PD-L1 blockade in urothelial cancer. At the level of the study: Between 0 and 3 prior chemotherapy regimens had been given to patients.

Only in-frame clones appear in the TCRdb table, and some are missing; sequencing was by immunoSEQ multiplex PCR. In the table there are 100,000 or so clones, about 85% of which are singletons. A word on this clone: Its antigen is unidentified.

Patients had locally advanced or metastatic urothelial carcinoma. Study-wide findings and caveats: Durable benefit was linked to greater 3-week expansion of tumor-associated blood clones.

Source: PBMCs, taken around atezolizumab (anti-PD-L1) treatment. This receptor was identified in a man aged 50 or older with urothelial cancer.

CDR3: CASIAAGTGLKTQYF. CDR3 in DNA: TGTGCCAGCATCGCGGCGGGGACAGGGTTGAAGACCCAGTACTTC. This chain joins TRBV2 and TRBJ2-5; 9 positions agree with TRBD1. This CDR3 contains 15 residues. Germline V gene sequence: CDR1 SNHLY, CDR2 FYNNEI. Germline trimming cut 7 bases from V and 6 bases from J; bases unmatched to any gene: 12.